Each of the 6 T cell receptor beta chains below was sequenced from the same sample in a study of tumor and adjacent non-tumor tissue in lung cancer. This sample's RNA came from whole unsorted tissue. More than 3 cm separated this lung sample from the edge of the tumor. TCRbeta libraries were built with three rounds of nested PCR, modified from ARM-PCR. TCRdb analysed the multiplex PCR reads with MiXCR anew, one entry per CDR3 protein. The sample yields over 100,000 distinct CDR3 sequences, around 57% seen once. Sequenced input: distant non-tumor lung tissue. These receptors all stem from a man aged 60 to 69 with non-small cell lung cancer.

This rearrangement joins TRBV29-1 to TRBJ1-2; no clear D. Per germline, CDR1 SQVTM and CDR2 ANQGSEA. The CDR3 runs to 13 residues. V gave up 1 base and J gave up 5 bases, with 11 bases separating them. Here the CDR3 DNA reads TGCAGCGTTGAAGGGAGACCCAGTTATGGCTACACCTTC. This encodes CSVEGRPSYGYTF.

This chain links TRBV20-1 with TRBJ1-4; D is uncertain. The V and J ends lost 8 bases and 5 bases respectively, with 15 bases between them. This CDR3 spans 13 amino acids. Germline V CDR1 and CDR2: DFQATT, SNEGSKA (reference sequence). DNA of the CDR3: TGCAGTACTCCAAGGACCCAAAATGAAAAACTGTTTTTT. Protein sequence: CSTPRTQNEKLFF.

As concerns this clonotype: The junction departs from the called germline gene at one end, perhaps through a read error. The chain carries TRBV29-1 and TRBJ2-1, with D tentatively TRBD1 (6 bases). Germline lookup yields CDR1 SQVTM and CDR2 ANQGSEA. CDR3 length: 16 residues. The CDR3 protein is CSVKEATQGGMGEHFF. Here the CDR3 DNA reads TGCAGCGTTAAAGAGGCCACACAGGGTGGCATGGGTGAGCACTTCTTC.

Points on this clonotype: Because the CDR3 is missing its conserved closing phenylalanine or tryptophan, this is likely a read error. The chain employs TRBV11-1 and TRBJ2-3, with D uncertain. V lost 3 bases and J lost 10, with 20 bases in between. Per germline, CDR1 SGHAT and CDR2 FQDESV (reference sequence). The CDR3 length is 15 residues. The CDR3 region is CASSLARVLSDAQYS. The CDR3 coding sequence is TGTGCCAGCAGCTTGGCTAGGGTACTGTCGGATGCGCAGTATTCT.

This clonotype was seen at least ten times. The chain links TRBV4-2 to TRBJ2-5, with a weak D call TRBD1 (5 bases). Germline CDR1 reads LGHNA; CDR2 reads YNFKEQ. The V and J ends lost 3 bases and 4 bases respectively, with 9 bases between them. The CDR3 extends over 13 amino acids. CDR3 region: CASSQTVPETQYF. The CDR3 nucleotides are TGTGCCAGCAGCCAGACAGTTCCAGAGACCCAGTACTTC.

To note about this clonotype: Here the CDR3 omits its conserved ending phenylalanine or tryptophan, so a read error is the likely source. The gene calls are TRBV11-2 and TRBJ1-2, with D possibly being TRBD1 (6 bases). Germline CDR1 reads SGHAT; CDR2 reads FQNNGV. The CDR3 runs 14 residues. Trimming shortened V by 5 bases and J by 10 bases, and 20 bases separated the two germline ends. The CDR3 sequence: CASSASAGVGAYTL. CDR3 DNA sequence: TGTGCCAGCAGCGCAAGTGCAGGGGTCGGTGCCTACACCTTA.